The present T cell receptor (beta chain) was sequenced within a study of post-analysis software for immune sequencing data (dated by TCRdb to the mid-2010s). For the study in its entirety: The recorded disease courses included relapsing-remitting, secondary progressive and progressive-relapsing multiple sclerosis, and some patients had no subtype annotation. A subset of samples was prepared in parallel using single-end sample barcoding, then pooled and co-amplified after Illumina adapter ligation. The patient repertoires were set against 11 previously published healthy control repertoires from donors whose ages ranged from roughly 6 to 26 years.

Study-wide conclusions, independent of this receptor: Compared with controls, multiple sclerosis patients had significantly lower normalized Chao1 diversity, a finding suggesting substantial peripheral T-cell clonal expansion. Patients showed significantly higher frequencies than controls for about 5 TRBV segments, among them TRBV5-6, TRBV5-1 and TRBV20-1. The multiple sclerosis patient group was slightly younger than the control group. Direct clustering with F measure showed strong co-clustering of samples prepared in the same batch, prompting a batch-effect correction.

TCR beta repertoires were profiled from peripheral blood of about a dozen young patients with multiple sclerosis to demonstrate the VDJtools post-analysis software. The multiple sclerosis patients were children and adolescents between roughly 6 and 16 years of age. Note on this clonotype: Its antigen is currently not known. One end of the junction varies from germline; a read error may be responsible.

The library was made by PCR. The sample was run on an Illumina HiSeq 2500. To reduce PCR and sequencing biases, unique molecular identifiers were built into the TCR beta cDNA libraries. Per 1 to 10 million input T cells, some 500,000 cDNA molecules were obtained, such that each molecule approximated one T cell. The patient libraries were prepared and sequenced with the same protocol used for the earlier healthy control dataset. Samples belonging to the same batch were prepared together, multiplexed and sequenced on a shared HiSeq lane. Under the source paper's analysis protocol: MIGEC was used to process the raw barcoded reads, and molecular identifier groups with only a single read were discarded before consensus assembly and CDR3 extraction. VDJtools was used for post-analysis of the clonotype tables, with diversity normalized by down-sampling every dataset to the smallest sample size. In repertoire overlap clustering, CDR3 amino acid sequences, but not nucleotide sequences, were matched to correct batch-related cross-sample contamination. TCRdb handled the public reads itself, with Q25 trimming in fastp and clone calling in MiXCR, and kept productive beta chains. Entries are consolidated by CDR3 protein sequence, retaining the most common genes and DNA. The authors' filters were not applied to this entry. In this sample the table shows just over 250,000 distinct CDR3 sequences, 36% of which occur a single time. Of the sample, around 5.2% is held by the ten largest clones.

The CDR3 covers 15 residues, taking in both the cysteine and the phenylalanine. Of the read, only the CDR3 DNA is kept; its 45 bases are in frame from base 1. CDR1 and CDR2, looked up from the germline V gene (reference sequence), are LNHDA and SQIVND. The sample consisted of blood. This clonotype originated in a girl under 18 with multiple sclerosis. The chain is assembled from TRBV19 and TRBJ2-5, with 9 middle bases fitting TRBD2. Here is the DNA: TGTGTCAGTAGTTCCGGGACTAGCCTTCGGGGGGAGCAGTACTTC. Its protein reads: CVSSSGTSLRGEQYF.